The entry below describes one TCR beta chain. No antigen is known for it. The data are from a study of cytomegalovirus exposure and HLA in healthy donors. Whole-study findings and limits: Accounts indicate the classifier identified cytomegalovirus status with strong specificity and sensitivity. TRBV6-2, TRBV6-3 and other indistinguishable V segments were excluded. Among CMV-associated TCR beta chains, most appeared HLA-restricted in a later analysis. A few chains tied to CMV proved CMV antigen-specific in vitro.

The CDR3 has 14 residues. Trimming cost V 6 bases and J 6 bases; bases outside gene matches: 11. Germline V gene sequence: CDR1 MNHEY, CDR2 SMNVEV (reference sequence). Primers for the PCR totalled 60 Vbeta and 13 Jbeta. TCRdb's copy holds only in-frame clones and misses some; the assay was immunoSEQ multiplex PCR. The sample has around 110,000 clones, around 75% seen once. This TCR was recovered from a young woman in good health and CMV-seronegative. The sequencing sample was made of PBMCs. The rearrangement joins TRBV27 to TRBJ2-7; TRBD1 agrees at 7 bases. The CDR3 is CASRVTGSGGEQYF. The CDR3 nucleotides read TGTGCCAGCAGGGTGACAGGGTCTGGGGGCGAGCAGTACTTC.